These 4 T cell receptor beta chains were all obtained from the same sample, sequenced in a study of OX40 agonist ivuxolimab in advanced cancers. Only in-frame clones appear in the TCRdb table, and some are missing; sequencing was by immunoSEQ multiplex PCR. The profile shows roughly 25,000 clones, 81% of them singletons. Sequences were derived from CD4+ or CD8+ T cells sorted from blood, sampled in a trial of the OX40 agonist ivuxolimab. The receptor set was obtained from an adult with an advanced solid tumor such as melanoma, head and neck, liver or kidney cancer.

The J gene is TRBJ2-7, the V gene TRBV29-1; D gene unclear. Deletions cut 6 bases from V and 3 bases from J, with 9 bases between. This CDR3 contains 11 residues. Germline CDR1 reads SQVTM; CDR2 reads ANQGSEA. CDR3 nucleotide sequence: TGCAGCGTAGGGATATTCTACGAGCAGTACTTC. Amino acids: CSVGIFYEQYF.

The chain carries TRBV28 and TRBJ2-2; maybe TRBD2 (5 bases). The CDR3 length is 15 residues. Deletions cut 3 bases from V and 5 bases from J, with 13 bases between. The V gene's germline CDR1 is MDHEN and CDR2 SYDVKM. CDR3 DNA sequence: TGTGCCAGCAGTTTTAGGGCCCGAGGGACCGGGGAGCTGTTTTTT. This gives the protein CASSFRARGTGELFF.

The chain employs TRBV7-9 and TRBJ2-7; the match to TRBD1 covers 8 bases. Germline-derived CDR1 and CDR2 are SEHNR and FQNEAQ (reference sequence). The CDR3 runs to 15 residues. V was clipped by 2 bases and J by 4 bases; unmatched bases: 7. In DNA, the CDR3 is TGTGCCAGCAGCTTACGGGGGCAGGGGGCTTACGAGCAGTACTTC. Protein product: CASSLRGQGAYEQYF.

The CDR3 sequence: CASSLRWTYNEQFF. CDR3 sequence (DNA): TGCGCCAGCAGCTTGCGCTGGACCTACAATGAGCAGTTCTTC. This chain connects TRBV5-1 to TRBJ2-1; D unresolved. CDR1 is SGHRS, CDR2 YFSETQ, per germline. V gave up 1 base and J gave up 2 bases, with 7 bases separating them. The CDR3 has 14 amino acids.